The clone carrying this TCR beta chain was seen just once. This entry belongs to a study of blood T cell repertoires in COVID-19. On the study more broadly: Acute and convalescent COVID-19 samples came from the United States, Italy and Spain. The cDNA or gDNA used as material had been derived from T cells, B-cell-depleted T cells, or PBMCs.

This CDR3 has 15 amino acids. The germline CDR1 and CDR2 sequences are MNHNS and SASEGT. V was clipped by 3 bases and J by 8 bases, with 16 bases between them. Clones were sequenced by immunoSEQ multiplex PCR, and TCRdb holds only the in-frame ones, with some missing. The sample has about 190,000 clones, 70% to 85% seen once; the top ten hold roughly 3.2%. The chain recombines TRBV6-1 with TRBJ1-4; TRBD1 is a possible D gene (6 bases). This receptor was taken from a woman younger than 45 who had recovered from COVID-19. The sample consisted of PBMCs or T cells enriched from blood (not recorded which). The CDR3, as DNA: TGTGCCAGCAGTGAGCGAAAGGACAGAAGGGAAAAACTGTTTTTT. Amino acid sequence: CASSERKDRREKLFF.